The present T cell receptor beta chain was sequenced within a study of T cell responses to AZD1222 COVID-19 vaccine. Findings of the study overall: Baseline seropositives among AZD1222 recipients totaled only five to seven. Reports indicate that nearly half of spike-specific TCRs are directed at unmutated variant regions. Spike-specific TCR breadth and depth both grew after two AZD1222 doses.

The V end lost 3 bases, the J end lost 4 bases, and 13 bases lay between the germline ends. Germline V gene lookup returns CDR1 ENHRY and CDR2 SYGVKD. This CDR3 contains 15 residues. Of note for this clone: Its antigen remains unidentified.

Sequencing used immunoSEQ multiplex PCR; TCRdb keeps in-frame clones, though not all of them. Of 150,000 or so clones in the sample, around 88% were seen once. The V call is TRBV10-3, the J call TRBJ1-3, with D possibly matching TRBD1 (5 bases). Sample: peripheral blood, taken on day 0 of AZD1222 vaccination. This receptor was taken from an adult in good health. The CDR3 is CAISDVGTLGNTIYF. The CDR3 DNA reads TGTGCCATCAGTGATGTAGGGACCCTCGGAAACACCATATATTTT.